These T cell receptor beta chains were read from a single sample in a study of blood T cell repertoires in COVID-19. Clones were read by immunoSEQ multiplex PCR, and TCRdb kept only the in-frame ones, dropping some. The data contain approximately 150,000 clones, approximately 85% of them seen just once; the ten biggest clones take up around 5%. Sequenced sample: peripheral blood. Receptor source: a woman aged 50 to 60 with COVID-19, enrolled during active disease. Each CDR3 is given with its conserved first and last residue. A D gene is named only where the DNA matches it firmly. Size is omitted from some rows. Given values are once, few, many or a class for expanded clones.

abundance: once
d_gene: TRBD2
v_gene: TRBV6-5
j_gene: TRBJ2-5
CDR3nt: TGTGCCAGCAGTACGGGGGGGCCTGGGGAGACCCAGTACTTC
CDR3aa: CASSTGGPGETQYF

abundance: .
d_gene: TRBD1
v_gene: TRBV6-5
j_gene: TRBJ2-7
CDR3nt: TGTGCCAGCAGTTACAGGGACAGGGTCTACGAGCAGTACTTC
CDR3aa: CASSYRDRVYEQYF

abundance: .
d_gene: .
v_gene: TRBV6-5
j_gene: TRBJ1-4
CDR3nt: TGTGCCAGCAGGGAGGGCCTTATGGGGGAAAAACTGTTTTTT
CDR3aa: CASREGLMGEKLFF

abundance: .
d_gene: .
v_gene: TRBV30
j_gene: TRBJ1-1
CDR3nt: TGTGCCTGGAGCCCCTCGGGATACACTGAAGCTTTCTTT
CDR3aa: CAWSPSGYTEAFF

abundance: few
d_gene: TRBD2
v_gene: TRBV9
j_gene: TRBJ2-2
CDR3nt: TGTGCCAGCAGCCATGGACTAGCGGGGGCCAGCGGCGGGGAGCTGTTTTTT
CDR3aa: CASSHGLAGASGGELFF

abundance: .
d_gene: TRBD2
v_gene: TRBV4-1
j_gene: TRBJ2-1
CDR3nt: TGCGCCAGCAGCCAAGTATGGGGGGCGGGGTTAGCGGGGAGAAATGAGCAGTTCTTC
CDR3aa: CASSQVWGAGLAGRNEQFF

abundance: .
d_gene: .
v_gene: TRBV5-4
j_gene: TRBJ1-5
CDR3nt: TGTGCCAGCAGCTTGTACCAGGGAGGACAGCCCCAGCATTTT
CDR3aa: CASSLYQGGQPQHF

abundance: .
d_gene: .
v_gene: TRBV6-5
j_gene: TRBJ1-1
CDR3nt: TGTGCCAGCAGGGGGCTCGGGTCGAACACTGAAGCTTTCTTT
CDR3aa: CASRGLGSNTEAFF

abundance: few
d_gene: TRBD1
v_gene: TRBV27
j_gene: TRBJ2-1
CDR3nt: TGTGCCAGCAGTCCCTACAGGGGAATTTTCTACAATGAGCAGTTCTTC
CDR3aa: CASSPYRGIFYNEQFF

abundance: .
d_gene: TRBD1
v_gene: TRBV25-1
j_gene: TRBJ1-1
CDR3nt: TGTGCCAGCAGTGAACCCGGGACAGGGAAAACTGAAGCTTTCTTT
CDR3aa: CASSEPGTGKTEAFF

abundance: .
d_gene: TRBD2
v_gene: TRBV18
j_gene: TRBJ2-7
CDR3nt: TGTGCCAGCTCACCACCGAGCGGGGGGGCGTACGAGCAGTACTTC
CDR3aa: CASSPPSGGAYEQYF

abundance: .
d_gene: .
v_gene: TRBV4-3
j_gene: TRBJ1-5
CDR3nt: TGCGCCAGCAGCATAGCGACAGGTCAGCCCCAGCATTTT
CDR3aa: CASSIATGQPQHF

abundance: .
d_gene: .
v_gene: TRBV19
j_gene: TRBJ2-2
CDR3nt: TGTGCCAGTAGTTATGGGGGGATCGGGGAGCTGTTTTTT
CDR3aa: CASSYGGIGELFF

abundance: .
d_gene: .
v_gene: TRBV7-6
j_gene: TRBJ1-2
CDR3nt: TGTGCCAGCAGCTTAGGGCAGGGTAGACAGGCTCAGACCCCCGCTGGGTATGGCTACACCTTC
CDR3aa: CASSLGQGRQAQTPAGYGYTF

abundance: .
d_gene: TRBD1
v_gene: TRBV23-1
j_gene: TRBJ1-5
CDR3nt: TGCGCCAGCAGTCAGGGGACAGGGGCCACTCAGCCCCAGCATTTT
CDR3aa: CASSQGTGATQPQHF

abundance: .
d_gene: .
v_gene: TRBV27
j_gene: TRBJ2-6
CDR3nt: TGTGCCAGCAGTCCCTACCCCGTCTCTGGGGCCAACGTCCTGACTTTC
CDR3aa: CASSPYPVSGANVLTF

abundance: .
d_gene: .
v_gene: TRBV10-3
j_gene: TRBJ1-1
CDR3nt: TGTGCCATCAGACAGGGTAAGGACACTGAAGCTTTCTTT
CDR3aa: CAIRQGKDTEAFF

abundance: .
d_gene: TRBD2
v_gene: TRBV6-6
j_gene: TRBJ2-2
CDR3nt: TGTGCCAGCGGGTGGATAGCGGGGGGTGCGACCGGGGAGCTGTTTTTT
CDR3aa: CASGWIAGGATGELFF

abundance: .
d_gene: .
v_gene: TRBV7-2
j_gene: TRBJ2-7
CDR3nt: TGTGCCAGCAGCTTACAGGGAGGAGACTACGAGCAGTACTTC
CDR3aa: CASSLQGGDYEQYF

abundance: .
d_gene: .
v_gene: TRBV12-2
j_gene: TRBJ2-3
CDR3nt: TGTGCAAGTCGCTTATCCCGGGGTAACGGGGTCCATCGGGGGGTAGATACGCAGTATTTT
CDR3aa: CASRLSRGNGVHRGVDTQYF

abundance: .
d_gene: .
v_gene: TRBV7-9
j_gene: TRBJ2-5
CDR3nt: TGTGCCAGCAGCTTAGCGCCAGGGAAAGAGACCCAGTACTTC
CDR3aa: CASSLAPGKETQYF

abundance: few
d_gene: TRBD1
v_gene: TRBV2
j_gene: TRBJ2-5
CDR3nt: TGTGCCAGCAGTGACAACAGGGGGACCCAGTACTTC
CDR3aa: CASSDNRGTQYF

abundance: few
d_gene: TRBD2
v_gene: TRBV2
j_gene: TRBJ2-1
CDR3nt: TGTGCCAGCAGTGCTTCAAGAGCGGGGGCTAACAATGAGCAGTTCTTC
CDR3aa: CASSASRAGANNEQFF

abundance: .
d_gene: TRBD1
v_gene: TRBV5-1
j_gene: TRBJ2-7
CDR3nt: TGCGCCAGCAGTACCGGGACAGGGGCTGAGCAGTACTTC
CDR3aa: CASSTGTGAEQYF

abundance: .
d_gene: TRBD1
v_gene: TRBV4-1
j_gene: TRBJ1-6
CDR3nt: TGCGCCAGCAGCCAGATAACAGGGGCGGGTTCACCCCTCCACTTT
CDR3aa: CASSQITGAGSPLHF

abundance: .
d_gene: .
v_gene: TRBV5-1
j_gene: TRBJ2-3
CDR3nt: TGCGCCAGCAGCTCAGACAGCGGCACAGATACGCAGTATTTT
CDR3aa: CASSSDSGTDTQYF

abundance: .
d_gene: .
v_gene: TRBV28
j_gene: TRBJ2-3
CDR3nt: TGTGCCAGCAGTCCTCCATTACAGGACAACACAGATACGCAGTATTTT
CDR3aa: CASSPPLQDNTDTQYF

abundance: .
d_gene: .
v_gene: TRBV3-1/TRBV3-2
j_gene: TRBJ2-1
CDR3nt: TGTGCCAGCAGCCAAGAAAGGGGGGAGCAGTTCTTC
CDR3aa: CASSQERGEQFF

abundance: .
d_gene: TRBD1
v_gene: TRBV29-1
j_gene: TRBJ2-3
CDR3nt: TGCAGCGTTGAAGGGACAGGGCAAGATACGCAGTATTTT
CDR3aa: CSVEGTGQDTQYF

abundance: .
d_gene: .
v_gene: TRBV29-1
j_gene: TRBJ2-2
CDR3nt: TGCAGCTGGGGGCAGGGCGGCGGGGAGCTGTTTTTT
CDR3aa: CSWGQGGGELFF

abundance: .
d_gene: .
v_gene: TRBV10-3
j_gene: TRBJ2-7
CDR3nt: TGTGCCATCAGTGTGGGGGACATCTCCTACGAGCAGTACTTC
CDR3aa: CAISVGDISYEQYF

abundance: .
d_gene: TRBD1
v_gene: TRBV24-1
j_gene: TRBJ2-7
CDR3nt: TGTGCCACCAGTGATGGGGACAGCTACGAGCAGTACTTC
CDR3aa: CATSDGDSYEQYF

abundance: .
d_gene: .
v_gene: TRBV19
j_gene: TRBJ2-7
CDR3nt: TGTGCCAGTAGTATAGGAGGCTCCTACGAGCAGTACTTC
CDR3aa: CASSIGGSYEQYF

abundance: .
d_gene: .
v_gene: TRBV2
j_gene: TRBJ1-2
CDR3nt: TGTGCCAGGGGCGGTGGGGACACGATCTATGGCTACACCTTC
CDR3aa: CARGGGDTIYGYTF

abundance: .
d_gene: TRBD1
v_gene: TRBV19
j_gene: TRBJ1-5
CDR3nt: TGTGCCAGTAGTACGAGTCCGGACAGGGTGGAATATAGCAATCAGCCCCAGCATTTT
CDR3aa: CASSTSPDRVEYSNQPQHF

abundance: .
d_gene: TRBD2
v_gene: TRBV2
j_gene: TRBJ2-1
CDR3nt: TGTGCCAGCGCCGGGACTAGCGGTAACAATGAGCAGTTCTTC
CDR3aa: CASAGTSGNNEQFF

abundance: .
d_gene: TRBD1
v_gene: TRBV7-6
j_gene: TRBJ1-1
CDR3nt: TGTGCCAGCAGCGATTGGACAGGGGCATCGGACACTGAAGCTTTCTTT
CDR3aa: CASSDWTGASDTEAFF

abundance: .
d_gene: TRBD1
v_gene: TRBV7-9
j_gene: TRBJ1-1
CDR3nt: TGTGCCAGCAGCGGAAGTGGGACAGAGGACACTGAAGCTTTCTTT
CDR3aa: CASSGSGTEDTEAFF

abundance: .
d_gene: TRBD1
v_gene: TRBV19
j_gene: TRBJ2-5
CDR3nt: TGTGCCAGTAGTAACGGACAGGGGCCGTTAGAGACCCAGTACTTC
CDR3aa: CASSNGQGPLETQYF

abundance: once
d_gene: TRBD1
v_gene: TRBV11-3
j_gene: TRBJ2-1
CDR3nt: TGTGCCAGCAGCTTGGACAGGGGGCGCTTCAATGAGCAGTTCTTC
CDR3aa: CASSLDRGRFNEQFF

abundance: once
d_gene: TRBD1
v_gene: TRBV5-4
j_gene: TRBJ1-2
CDR3nt: TGTGCCAGCAGCTTCGGACAGGGCTATGGCTACACCTTC
CDR3aa: CASSFGQGYGYTF

abundance: .
d_gene: .
v_gene: TRBV18
j_gene: TRBJ1-5
CDR3nt: TGTGCCAGCTCACCGCGGCCCTTCAATCAGCCCCAGCATTTT
CDR3aa: CASSPRPFNQPQHF

abundance: .
d_gene: TRBD1
v_gene: TRBV19
j_gene: TRBJ1-4
CDR3nt: TGTGCCAGTAGTTTGGGACAGGCAGCAACTAATGAAAAACTGTTTTTT
CDR3aa: CASSLGQAATNEKLFF

abundance: .
d_gene: .
v_gene: TRBV2
j_gene: TRBJ2-7
CDR3nt: TGTGCCAGCCTTGGGGGCGGTTACGAGCAGTACTTC
CDR3aa: CASLGGGYEQYF

abundance: .
d_gene: .
v_gene: TRBV9
j_gene: TRBJ2-3
CDR3nt: TGTGCCAGCAGCGTAGCCCCAGGGAGCACAGATACGCAGTATTTT
CDR3aa: CASSVAPGSTDTQYF

abundance: .
d_gene: .
v_gene: TRBV5-1
j_gene: TRBJ1-5
CDR3nt: TGCGCCAGCAGCTTGGCAGGGGCCCTCCATCAGCCCCAGCATTTT
CDR3aa: CASSLAGALHQPQHF

abundance: .
d_gene: TRBD2
v_gene: TRBV7-3
j_gene: TRBJ2-3
CDR3nt: TGTGCCAGCTCCATGGGCCTAGCGGGCAAGCATACGCAGTATTTT
CDR3aa: CASSMGLAGKHTQYF

abundance: .
d_gene: .
v_gene: TRBV29-1
j_gene: TRBJ1-4
CDR3nt: TGCAGCGTCGAGAGCTACGGGGCAACTAATGAAAAACTGTTTTTT
CDR3aa: CSVESYGATNEKLFF

abundance: .
d_gene: TRBD1
v_gene: TRBV27
j_gene: TRBJ2-7
CDR3nt: TGTGCCAGCAGTTTCGGCCCACCGGGACAGGGCTACGAGCAGTACTTC
CDR3aa: CASSFGPPGQGYEQYF

abundance: .
d_gene: .
v_gene: TRBV28
j_gene: TRBJ2-7
CDR3nt: TGTGCCAGCAGTTTCCCTCAGTCTTACTCCTACGAGCAGTACTTC
CDR3aa: CASSFPQSYSYEQYF

abundance: once
d_gene: .
v_gene: TRBV6-2/TRBV6-3
j_gene: TRBJ2-5
CDR3nt: TGTGCCAGCAGTTACCGAATGAGGACACCACAAGAGACCCAGTACTTC
CDR3aa: CASSYRMRTPQETQYF

abundance: .
d_gene: .
v_gene: TRBV2
j_gene: TRBJ1-6
CDR3nt: TGTGCCAGCAGTGAGTCCAGTCGGGGATATAATTCACCCCTCCACTTT
CDR3aa: CASSESSRGYNSPLHF

abundance: once
d_gene: .
v_gene: TRBV7-9
j_gene: TRBJ1-2
CDR3nt: TGTGCCAGCAGTTGGGAGATTAACTATGGCTACACCTTC
CDR3aa: CASSWEINYGYTF